This T cell receptor beta chain is from a study of blood T cell repertoires in COVID-19. Looking at the study overall: Acute and convalescent COVID-19 specimens originated in the United States, Italy and Spain. The cDNA or gDNA used as material had been derived from T cells, B-cell-depleted T cells, or PBMCs.

As originally analysed: The assay estimated nucleated cells by amplifying reference gene primers. Only in-frame clones appear in the TCRdb table, and some are missing; sequencing was by immunoSEQ multiplex PCR. That table supplies the V and J calls and clone size; D and trimming were determined from the DNA. The repertoire holds around 160,000 clones, with around four fifths as singletons. The sequenced sample was peripheral blood. The clonotype was recovered from a middle-aged woman with active or convalescent COVID-19.

CDR3 protein: CASSPSRVPYEQYF. In nucleotides, the CDR3 is TGTGCCAGCAGCCCGAGCAGGGTACCCTACGAGCAGTACTTC. This chain connects TRBV7-2 to TRBJ2-7; D may be TRBD1 (5 bases). Germline lookup yields CDR1 SGHTA and CDR2 FQGNSA. This CDR3 region has 14 residues. V was pared by 5 bases and J by 2 bases, with 13 bases between.